These T cell receptor beta chains were read from a single sample in a study of T-cell reconstitution after alpha-beta-depleted transplantation in children. MiXCR, applied by TCRdb to the PCR reads, yields one record per CDR3 protein. Of around 22,000 distinct CDR3 sequences in the sample, approximately 10% are singletons; the top ten hold 20% to 30%. Sequenced material: PBMCs from the stem cell graft donor, taken from the stem cell graft. These receptors originate from a human donor who donated a stem cell graft to a child with chronic granulomatous disease. The CDR3 runs from the conserved cysteine through the conserved F or W. Each record gives: clone size, V gene, J gene, D gene, CDR3 protein, CDR3 DNA. The D gene is left open where the match is weak. Clone size appears in some rows only: once, few, many, or a class for an expanded clone.

size: few; V: TRBV3-1; J: TRBJ2-4; D: TRBD1; CDR3: CATCPTGQGVAKNIQYF; DNA: TGTGCCACCTGCCCCACCGGACAGGGGGTAGCCAAAAACATTCAGTACTTC
size: NA; V: TRBV9; J: TRBJ2-5; D: NA; CDR3: CASSVAVGGNQETQYF; DNA: TGTGCCAGCAGCGTAGCGGTCGGGGGCAACCAAGAGACCCAGTACTTC
size: many; V: TRBV15; J: TRBJ2-5; D: NA; CDR3: CATRRPPMETQYF; DNA: TGTGCCACCAGGCGGCCCCCCATGGAGACCCAGTACTTC
size: many; V: TRBV12-3/TRBV12-4; J: TRBJ1-5; D: TRBD1; CDR3: CASSWGTGNQPQHF; DNA: TGTGCCAGCAGTTGGGGGACAGGGAATCAGCCCCAGCATTTT
size: many; V: TRBV5-6; J: TRBJ1-1; D: NA; CDR3: CASSFMRKGQNTEAFF; DNA: TGTGCCAGCAGCTTCATGCGGAAGGGACAGAACACTGAAGCTTTCTTT
size: many; V: TRBV14; J: TRBJ2-7; D: NA; CDR3: CASSHRTVYEQYF; DNA: TGTGCCAGCAGCCACAGGACGGTCTACGAGCAGTACTTC
size: many; V: TRBV7-6; J: TRBJ1-1; D: NA; CDR3: CASSLEEGLGGDTEAFF; DNA: TGTGCCAGCAGCTTAGAAGAGGGACTGGGTGGAGACACTGAAGCTTTCTTT
size: NA; V: TRBV3-1; J: TRBJ1-5; D: NA; CDR3: CASSPRQTNQPQHF; DNA: TGTGCCAGCAGCCCCCGACAGACGAATCAGCCCCAGCATTTT
size: many; V: TRBV7-2; J: TRBJ1-1; D: NA; CDR3: CASSRAGNTEAFF; DNA: TGTGCCAGCAGCCGGGCTGGGAACACTGAAGCTTTCTTT
size: many; V: TRBV11-2; J: TRBJ2-5; D: NA; CDR3: CASTTGLGETQYF; DNA: TGTGCCAGCACCACGGGACTGGGAGAGACCCAGTACTTC
size: many; V: TRBV29-1; J: TRBJ1-1; D: NA; CDR3: CSVEDGGTEAFF; DNA: TGCAGCGTTGAGGACGGCGGCACTGAAGCTTTCTTT
size: many; V: TRBV28; J: TRBJ1-5; D: TRBD1; CDR3: CASSSWTGGVFGNQPQHF; DNA: TGTGCCAGCAGTTCTTGGACAGGGGGCGTATTTGGCAATCAGCCCCAGCATTTT
size: few; V: TRBV21-1; J: TRBJ1-1; D: NA; CDR3: CASSRDRVLNTEAFF; DNA: TGTGCCAGCAGCAGAGACAGGGTTCTGAACACTGAAGCTTTCTTT
size: NA; V: TRBV20-1; J: TRBJ2-3; D: NA; CDR3: CSFWDDGSTDTQYF; DNA: TGCAGCTTCTGGGATGACGGAAGCACAGATACGCAGTATTTT
size: many; V: TRBV25-1; J: TRBJ2-4; D: TRBD2; CDR3: CASSDTGTSGIQYF; DNA: TGTGCCAGCAGTGATACCGGGACTAGTGGTATTCAGTACTTC
size: many; V: TRBV5-1; J: TRBJ1-5; D: NA; CDR3: CASSLEATDSFFSNQPQHF; DNA: TGCGCCAGCAGCTTGGAAGCGACAGACTCTTTTTTTAGCAATCAGCCCCAGCATTTT
size: many; V: TRBV12-3/TRBV12-4; J: TRBJ2-4; D: NA; CDR3: CASSHTPKAKNIQYF; DNA: TGTGCCAGCAGCCACACACCGAAGGCCAAAAACATTCAGTACTTC
size: many; V: TRBV20-1; J: TRBJ2-1; D: NA; CDR3: CSAKHGDEQFF; DNA: TGCAGTGCGAAACACGGGGATGAGCAGTTCTTC
size: many; V: TRBV29-1; J: TRBJ1-1; D: NA; CDR3: CSVESGGTEAFF; DNA: TGCAGCGTTGAAAGCGGGGGCACTGAAGCTTTCTTT
size: many; V: TRBV20-1; J: TRBJ1-2; D: NA; CDR3: CCTTSGLANYGYTF; DNA: TGCTGTACAACGAGCGGGTTAGCTAACTATGGCTACACCTTC
size: many; V: TRBV10-3; J: TRBJ2-5; D: NA; CDR3: CAIKTPGETQYF; DNA: TGTGCCATCAAGACCCCGGGGGAGACCCAGTACTTC
size: NA; V: TRBV4-2; J: TRBJ2-3; D: NA; CDR3: CASSTGRYTDTQYF; DNA: TGTGCCAGCAGCACCGGGAGATACACAGATACGCAGTATTTT
size: many; V: TRBV20-1; J: TRBJ1-2; D: NA; CDR3: CSARDPIGYGYTF; DNA: TGCAGTGCTAGAGATCCTATAGGCTATGGCTACACCTTC
size: large; V: TRBV7-3; J: TRBJ2-3; D: NA; CDR3: CASSPSSVGTDTQYF; DNA: TGTGCCAGCAGCCCCTCTAGCGTCGGCACAGATACGCAGTATTTT
size: many; V: TRBV3-1; J: TRBJ2-1; D: NA; CDR3: CASSQEAHRGEQFF; DNA: TGTGCCAGCAGCCAAGAGGCTCACCGCGGGGAGCAGTTCTTC
size: many; V: TRBV12-3/TRBV12-4; J: TRBJ1-2; D: NA; CDR3: CASSYFRVASNYGYTF; DNA: TGTGCCAGCAGTTACTTTAGGGTGGCATCCAACTATGGCTACACCTTC
size: medium-sized; V: TRBV6-2/TRBV6-3; J: TRBJ2-1; D: NA; CDR3: CASNLQGSYNEQFF; DNA: TGTGCCAGCAACCTACAGGGCTCCTACAATGAGCAGTTCTTC
size: many; V: TRBV4-1; J: TRBJ2-7; D: NA; CDR3: CASRQAGGGEQYF; DNA: TGCGCCAGCAGGCAAGCCGGGGGCGGAGAGCAGTACTTC
size: many; V: TRBV5-1; J: TRBJ1-5; D: NA; CDR3: CASSLEGGSQPQHF; DNA: TGCGCCAGCAGCTTGGAGGGGGGCAGTCAGCCCCAGCATTTT
size: many; V: TRBV7-8; J: TRBJ2-5; D: TRBD2; CDR3: CASSHLAGGWETQYF; DNA: TGTGCCAGCAGCCACCTGGCGGGGGGTTGGGAGACCCAGTACTTC
size: many; V: TRBV5-1; J: TRBJ1-1; D: NA; CDR3: CASSSTGMNTEAFF; DNA: TGCGCCAGCAGCTCGACAGGTATGAACACTGAAGCTTTCTTT
size: many; V: TRBV20-1; J: TRBJ2-3; D: TRBD1; CDR3: CSARQGPPGTDTQYF; DNA: TGCAGTGCACGACAGGGCCCCCCGGGCACAGATACGCAGTATTTT
size: many; V: TRBV3-1; J: TRBJ1-6; D: NA; CDR3: CASSTMLRNSPLHF; DNA: TGTGCCAGCAGCACGATGCTAAGGAATTCACCCCTCCACTTT
size: many; V: TRBV14; J: TRBJ2-7; D: NA; CDR3: CASSQVESARPGTPGYEQYF; DNA: TGTGCCAGCAGCCAAGTGGAGTCAGCCCGGCCGGGCACTCCTGGCTACGAGCAGTACTTC
size: many; V: TRBV12-5; J: TRBJ2-2; D: NA; CDR3: CASGLDLQGFVTGELFF; DNA: TGTGCTAGTGGTTTGGATCTACAGGGCTTTGTGACCGGGGAGCTGTTTTTT
size: many; V: TRBV7-9; J: TRBJ1-2; D: NA; CDR3: CASSSEGNYGYTF; DNA: TGTGCCAGCAGCTCCGAAGGGAACTATGGCTACACCTTC
size: many; V: TRBV5-1; J: TRBJ2-1; D: TRBD1; CDR3: CASSLLGQGINEQFF; DNA: TGCGCCAGCAGCTTACTCGGACAGGGGATTAATGAGCAGTTCTTC
size: many; V: TRBV20-1; J: TRBJ2-1; D: NA; CDR3: CSARESGLRFGNEQFF; DNA: TGCAGTGCTAGAGAGTCGGGACTGCGTTTCGGCAATGAGCAGTTCTTC
size: many; V: TRBV25-1; J: TRBJ1-1; D: TRBD1; CDR3: CASSEGTGGSDTEAFF; DNA: TGTGCCAGCAGTGAAGGGACAGGGGGCTCTGACACTGAAGCTTTCTTT
size: many; V: TRBV5-1; J: TRBJ2-3; D: NA; CDR3: CASSLVGQGADTQYF; DNA: TGCGCCAGCAGCTTGGTGGGGCAGGGAGCAGATACGCAGTATTTT
size: many; V: TRBV5-1; J: TRBJ1-1; D: NA; CDR3: CASSSQDGTNTEAFF; DNA: TGCGCCAGCAGCTCCCAGGACGGGACGAACACTGAAGCTTTCTTT
size: many; V: TRBV12-3/TRBV12-4; J: TRBJ2-1; D: NA; CDR3: CASSLGLDHNEQFF; DNA: TGTGCCAGCAGTTTAGGACTAGACCACAATGAGCAGTTCTTC
size: NA; V: TRBV4-3; J: TRBJ1-2; D: NA; CDR3: CASSQGGAAFNYGYTF; DNA: TGCGCCAGCAGCCAAGGGGGTGCGGCTTTCAACTATGGCTACACCTTC
size: many; V: TRBV25-1; J: TRBJ1-1; D: TRBD1; CDR3: CASSELTGGGTNTEAFF; DNA: TGTGCCAGCAGTGAACTCACAGGGGGTGGGACGAACACTGAAGCTTTCTTT
size: many; V: TRBV12-3/TRBV12-4; J: TRBJ2-7; D: TRBD1; CDR3: CASRDNWDSYEQYF; DNA: TGTGCCAGCAGGGACAACTGGGACAGCTACGAGCAGTACTTC
size: many; V: TRBV7-9; J: TRBJ1-5; D: TRBD1; CDR3: CASSSDRGQIPPQHF; DNA: TGTGCCAGCAGCAGCGACAGGGGGCAGATCCCGCCCCAGCATTTT